Described below is a single T cell receptor beta chain sequence and its context. Its specificity is not known. Researchers ran the PCR with 60 Vbeta and 13 Jbeta primers. The repertoire was sequenced with immunoSEQ multiplex PCR; TCRdb's copy has only in-frame clones and lacks some. Of 76,000 or so clones listed, less than 80% were seen once; the top ten hold 8% to 9%. The data were obtained in a study of cytomegalovirus exposure and HLA in healthy donors. Points from the study as a whole: Listed as cytomegalovirus-associated were 150 or so TCR beta chains. Reportedly, diagnosis of cytomegalovirus status by the classifier showed high specificity and sensitivity.

The specimen was PBMCs. The TCR was taken from a middle-aged woman in good health and CMV-seropositive.

Here the CDR3 reads CASSPRSEKLFF. The CDR3 DNA follows: TGTGCCAGCAGCCCCAGGTCGGAAAAACTGTTTTTT. The chain has TRBV11-2 and TRBJ1-4, with D unclear. This CDR3 is 12 amino acids long. Germline V lookup: CDR1 SGHAT, CDR2 FQNNGV. Trimming took 5 bases from V and 8 from J, leaving 9 bases between them.